This T cell receptor (beta chain) was captured by sequencing in a study of CD8+CD57+ T cells in acquired aplastic anemia. Across the study: DNA from sorted CD4+ and CD8+ cells averaged around 3 ug.

TCR beta VDJ combinations and CDR3 sequences were profiled from genomic DNA. From the reads, TCRdb called clonotypes with MiXCR, one entry per CDR3 protein. The table lists approximately 95,000 distinct CDR3 sequences, approximately 73% of them singletons. The CDR3 is made up of 13 amino acids. Looked up from germline, CDR1 is KGHDR and CDR2 is SFDVKD. Trimming removed 2 bases at V and 6 bases at J, with 8 bases between. Study-wide findings and caveats: Patients and controls shared approximately 30 CD8+ CDR3 sequences, highly expressed in patients.

This clonotype was observed a handful of times. The target antigen is unknown. Patients included in sequencing had previously demonstrated CD8+CD57+ cell expansion by flow cytometry. No therapy had been given to the patients at the time of blood sampling. This rearrangement joins TRBV24-1 to TRBJ2-3; no definite D call. Sample: sorted CD4+, CD8+, or CD8+CD57+ T cells (not recorded which) from PBMCs. The receptor comes from a human donor with aplastic anemia. In DNA, the CDR3 is TGTGCCACCAGTGATTCTAGTGTCGATACGCAGTATTTT. Translation gives CATSDSSVDTQYF.